The entry below gives a single T cell receptor (beta chain) sequence along with its context. Antigen: not known. As to treatment: some 20 received Ad26.COV2.S at low or high dose, single or two shots; roughly five received placebo; per-sample allocation not given. After the first vaccine or placebo injection, samples were drawn on day 63. The data were obtained in a study of Ad26.COV2.S vaccination and SARS-CoV-2 variants. Study at large: In the COV1001 trial, the donor was in the Ad26.COV2.S arm. In the study, Ad26.COV2.S was injected intramuscularly once, or twice 56 days apart.

General observations from the study: Similar non-spike TCR breadth was seen in vaccine and placebo recipients. Measurements of TCR breadth and depth may have given underestimates of the total T cell responses.

TCRdb's copy holds only in-frame clones and misses some; the assay was immunoSEQ multiplex PCR. This table has about 440,000 clones, roughly 87% appearing once. V trimming: 0 bases; J trimming: 3 bases; junction bases outside the gene matches: 8. Germline V gives CDR1 SGHKS, CDR2 YYEKEE (reference sequence). The CDR3 runs to 16 residues. Sequences were derived from peripheral blood, sampled in a trial of Ad26.COV2.S vaccine versus placebo. This TCR was sampled from a person between 18 and 65 years old who received the Ad26.COV2.S COVID-19 vaccine or a placebo. The chain recombines TRBV5-5 with TRBJ2-7; 8 positions agree with TRBD2. CDR3 sequence reads: CASSLGASGLNYEQYF. The CDR3 DNA is TGTGCCAGCAGCTTGGGAGCTAGCGGGCTGAACTACGAGCAGTACTTC.